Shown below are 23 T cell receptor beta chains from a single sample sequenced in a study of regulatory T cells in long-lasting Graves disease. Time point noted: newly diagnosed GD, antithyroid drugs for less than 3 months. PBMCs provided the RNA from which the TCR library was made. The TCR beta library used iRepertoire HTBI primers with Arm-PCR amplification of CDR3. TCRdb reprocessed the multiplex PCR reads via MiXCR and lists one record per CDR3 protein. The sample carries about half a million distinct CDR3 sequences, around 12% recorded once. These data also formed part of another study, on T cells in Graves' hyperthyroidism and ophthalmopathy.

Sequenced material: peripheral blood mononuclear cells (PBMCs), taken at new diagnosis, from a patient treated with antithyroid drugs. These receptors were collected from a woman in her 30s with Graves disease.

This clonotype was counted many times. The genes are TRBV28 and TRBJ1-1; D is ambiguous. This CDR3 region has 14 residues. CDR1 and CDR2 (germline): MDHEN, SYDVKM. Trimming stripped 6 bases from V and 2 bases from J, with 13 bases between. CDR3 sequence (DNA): TGTGCCAGCAGCCTAGGACGGAAAAACACTGAAGCTTTCTTT. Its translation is CASSLGRKNTEAFF.

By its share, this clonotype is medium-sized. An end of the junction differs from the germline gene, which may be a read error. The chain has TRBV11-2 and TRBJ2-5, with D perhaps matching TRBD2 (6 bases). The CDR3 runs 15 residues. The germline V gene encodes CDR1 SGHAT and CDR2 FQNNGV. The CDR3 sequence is CASSLHGGGQETQYF. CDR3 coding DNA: TGCGCCAGCAGCCTCCACGGGGGTGGGCAAGAGACCCAGTACTTC.

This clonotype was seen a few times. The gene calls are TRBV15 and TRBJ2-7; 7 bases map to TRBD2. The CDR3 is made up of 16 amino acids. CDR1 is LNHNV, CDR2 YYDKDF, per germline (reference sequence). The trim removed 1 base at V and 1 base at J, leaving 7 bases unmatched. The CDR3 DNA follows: TGTGCCACCAGCAGAGCAGGCCTAGCGGAATCCTACGAGCAGTACTTC. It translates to CATSRAGLAESYEQYF.

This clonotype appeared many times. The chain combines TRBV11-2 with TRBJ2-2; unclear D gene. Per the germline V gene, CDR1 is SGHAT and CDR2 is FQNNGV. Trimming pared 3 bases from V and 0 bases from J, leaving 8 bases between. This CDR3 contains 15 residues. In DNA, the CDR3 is TGTGCCAGCAGCTTGGAATTCTCGAACACCGGGGAGCTGTTTTTT. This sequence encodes CASSLEFSNTGELFF.

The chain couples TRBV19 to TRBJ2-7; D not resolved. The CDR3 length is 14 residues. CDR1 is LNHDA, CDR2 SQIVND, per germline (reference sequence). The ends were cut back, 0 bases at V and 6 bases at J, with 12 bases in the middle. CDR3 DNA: TGTGCCAGTAGTATAGATCCTAGTACCTCCGAGCAGTACTTC. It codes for CASSIDPSTSEQYF.

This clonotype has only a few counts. CDR3 bases: TGTGCCAGCAGCGTAGATGGGTGGAACACTGAAGCTTTCTTT. This sequence encodes CASSVDGWNTEAFF. J is TRBJ1-1 and V is TRBV9; D remains unclear. In germline, CDR1 is SGDLS, CDR2 YYNGEE. The V gene lost 0 bases and the J gene lost 1 base, with 7 bases spanning the gap. This CDR3 spans 14 amino acids.

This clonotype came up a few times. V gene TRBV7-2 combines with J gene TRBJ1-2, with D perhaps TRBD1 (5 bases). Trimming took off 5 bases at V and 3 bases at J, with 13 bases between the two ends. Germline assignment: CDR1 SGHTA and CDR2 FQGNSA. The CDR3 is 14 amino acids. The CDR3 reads CASSQGGTDYGYTF. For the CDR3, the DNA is TGTGCCAGCAGCCAGGGAGGAACGGACTATGGCTACACCTTC.

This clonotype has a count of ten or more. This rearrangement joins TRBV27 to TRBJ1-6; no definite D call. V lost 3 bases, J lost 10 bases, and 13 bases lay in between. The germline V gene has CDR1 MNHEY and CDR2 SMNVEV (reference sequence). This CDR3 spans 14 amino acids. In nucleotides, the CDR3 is TGTGCCAGCAGTTTTGGGGTAGCAGGATCACCCCTCCACTTT. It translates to CASSFGVAGSPLHF.

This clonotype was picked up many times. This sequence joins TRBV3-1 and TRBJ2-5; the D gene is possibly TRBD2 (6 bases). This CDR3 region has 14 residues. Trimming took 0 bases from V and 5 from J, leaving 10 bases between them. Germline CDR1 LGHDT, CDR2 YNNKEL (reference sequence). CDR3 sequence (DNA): TGTGCCAGCAGCCAAGATGCTAGCGCGGAGACCCAGTACTTC. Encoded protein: CASSQDASAETQYF.

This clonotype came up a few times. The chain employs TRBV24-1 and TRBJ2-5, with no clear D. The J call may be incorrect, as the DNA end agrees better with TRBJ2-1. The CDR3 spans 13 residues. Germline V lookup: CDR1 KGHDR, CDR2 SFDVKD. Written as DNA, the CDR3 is TGTGCCACCAGTGGGATCAGAGCTAGTGAGCAGTTCTTC. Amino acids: CATSGIRASEQFF.

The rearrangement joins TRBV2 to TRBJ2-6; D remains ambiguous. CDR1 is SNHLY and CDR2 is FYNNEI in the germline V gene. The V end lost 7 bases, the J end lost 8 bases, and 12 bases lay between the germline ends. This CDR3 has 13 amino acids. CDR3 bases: TGTGCCAGCACGGCAGGACCTCCCAACGTCCTGACTTTC. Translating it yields CASTAGPPNVLTF.

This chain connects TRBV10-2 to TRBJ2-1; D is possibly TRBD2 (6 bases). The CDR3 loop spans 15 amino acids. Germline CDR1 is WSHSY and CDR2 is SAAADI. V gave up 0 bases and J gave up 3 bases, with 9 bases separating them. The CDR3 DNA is TGCGCCAGCAGTGAGTCGAAGCGGGTCTACAATGAGCAGTTCTTC. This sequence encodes CASSESKRVYNEQFF.

The CDR3 nucleotides read TGTGCCAGCTCACCCACTCCCACATCCGACCTGGGGGGCTACACCTTC. Its protein product is CASSPTPTSDLGGYTF. This sequence joins TRBV18 and TRBJ1-2; D remains unclear. Trimming shortened V by 3 bases and J by 8 bases, and 22 bases separated the two germline ends. The CDR3 extends over 16 amino acids. CDR1 KGHSH and CDR2 LQKENI come from the germline V gene.

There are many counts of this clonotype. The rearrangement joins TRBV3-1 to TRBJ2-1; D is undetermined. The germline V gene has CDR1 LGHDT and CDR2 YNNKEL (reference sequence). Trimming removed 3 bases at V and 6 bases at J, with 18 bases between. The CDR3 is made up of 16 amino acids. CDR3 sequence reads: CASSHPGRAPSNEQFF. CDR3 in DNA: TGTGCCAGCAGCCATCCGGGTCGCGCTCCATCCAATGAGCAGTTCTTC.

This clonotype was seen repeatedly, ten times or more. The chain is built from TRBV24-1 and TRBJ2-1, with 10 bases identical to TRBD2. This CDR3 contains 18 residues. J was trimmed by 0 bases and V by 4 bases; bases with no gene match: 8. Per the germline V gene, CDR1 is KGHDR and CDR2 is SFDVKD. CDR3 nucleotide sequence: TGTGCCACCAGTGACCCCGGACTAGCGGAGAGCTCCTACAATGAGCAGTTCTTC. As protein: CATSDPGLAESSYNEQFF.

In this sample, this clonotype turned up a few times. CDR3 amino acids: CATSDRGTSGNSYNEQFF. CDR3 DNA sequence: TGTGCCACCAGTGACCGCGGGACTAGCGGGAATTCCTACAATGAGCAGTTCTTC. The chain is built from TRBV24-1 and TRBJ2-1; 13 bases are shared with TRBD2. V shed 4 bases and J 1 base; nucleotides not matched to a gene: 6. The CDR3 length is 18 residues. Germline CDR1 reads KGHDR; CDR2 reads SFDVKD.

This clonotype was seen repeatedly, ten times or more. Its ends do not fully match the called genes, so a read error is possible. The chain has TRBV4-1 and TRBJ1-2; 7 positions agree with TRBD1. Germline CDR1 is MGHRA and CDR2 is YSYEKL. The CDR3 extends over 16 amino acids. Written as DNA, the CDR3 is TGTGCCAGCAGCCCGGTGGCGGGACAGCCGAACTATGGCTACACCTTC. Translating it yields CASSPVAGQPNYGYTF.

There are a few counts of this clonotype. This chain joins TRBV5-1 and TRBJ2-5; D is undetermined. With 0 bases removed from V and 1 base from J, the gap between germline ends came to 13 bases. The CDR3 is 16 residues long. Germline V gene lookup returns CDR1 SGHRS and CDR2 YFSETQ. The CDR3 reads CASSLVVGSAQETQYF. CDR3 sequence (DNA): TGCGCCAGCAGCTTGGTGGTGGGATCGGCCCAAGAGACCCAGTACTTC.

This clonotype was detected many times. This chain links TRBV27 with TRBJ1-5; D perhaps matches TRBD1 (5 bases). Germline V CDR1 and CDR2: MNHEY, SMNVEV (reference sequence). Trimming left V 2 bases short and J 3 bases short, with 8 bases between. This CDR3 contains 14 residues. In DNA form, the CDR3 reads TGTGCCAGCAGTTTACCAGGGAACAATCAGCCCCAGCATTTT. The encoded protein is CASSLPGNNQPQHF.

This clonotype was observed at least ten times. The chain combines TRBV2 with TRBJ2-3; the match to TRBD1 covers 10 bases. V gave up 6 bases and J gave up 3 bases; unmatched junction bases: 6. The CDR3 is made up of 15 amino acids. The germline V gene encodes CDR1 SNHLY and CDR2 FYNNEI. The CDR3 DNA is TGTGCCAGCAGAAGACAGGGGGCCCTAACAGATACGCAGTATTTT. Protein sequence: CASRRQGALTDTQYF.

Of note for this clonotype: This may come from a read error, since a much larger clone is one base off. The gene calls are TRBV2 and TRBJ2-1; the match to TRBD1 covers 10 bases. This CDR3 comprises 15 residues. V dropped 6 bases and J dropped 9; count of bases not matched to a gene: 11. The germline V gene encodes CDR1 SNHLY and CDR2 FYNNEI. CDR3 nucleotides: TGTGCCAGCAGGTCGACAGGGGGCTCCTTGGGTGAGCAGTTCTTC. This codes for CASRSTGGSLGEQFF.

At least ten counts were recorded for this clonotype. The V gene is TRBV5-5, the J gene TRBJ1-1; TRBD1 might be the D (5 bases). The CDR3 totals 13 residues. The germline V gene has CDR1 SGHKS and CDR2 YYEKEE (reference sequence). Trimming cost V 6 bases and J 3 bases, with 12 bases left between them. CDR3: CASITTGYTEAFF. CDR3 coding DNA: TGTGCCAGCATAACCACAGGATACACTGAAGCTTTCTTT.

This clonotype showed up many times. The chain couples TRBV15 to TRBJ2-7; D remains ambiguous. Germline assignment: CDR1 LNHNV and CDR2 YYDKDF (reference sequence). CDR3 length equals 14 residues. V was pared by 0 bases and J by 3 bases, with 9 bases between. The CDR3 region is CATSREGSVYEQYF. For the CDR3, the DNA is TGTGCCACCAGCAGAGAGGGGTCAGTCTACGAGCAGTACTTC. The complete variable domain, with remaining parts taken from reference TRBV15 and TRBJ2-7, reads DAMVIQNPRYQVTQFGKPVTLSCSQTLNHNVMYWYQQKSSQAPKLLFHYYDKDFNNEADTPDNFQSRRPNTSFCFLDIRSPGLGDTAMYLCATSREGSVYEQYFGPGTRLTVT.